This T cell receptor beta chain was retrieved from a study of cytomegalovirus exposure and HLA in healthy donors (dated by TCRdb to about 2017). Notes on the research overall: An earlier analysis of approximately 600 of the donors reported 250 to 350 Gb of sequence data and approximately 110 million unique TCR beta sequences from around 200 million T cells. Rather than using new phenotypic data, the later analysis identified candidate immune exposures from TCR beta sequences and from how often those sequences occurred across donors. Of the approximately 400 genotyped donors, approximately 80% were placed in the genetic ancestry cluster associated with self-reported Caucasian donors. To decide whether each TCR beta V gene segment behaved as functional or pseudogenic, an earlier analysis of some 600 of the donors relied on high-throughput TCR beta sequencing. An early release that covered about 600 HLA-typed donors contained approximately 290 gigabases of sequencing data and around 80 million unique TCR sequences. All discovery cohort repertoires had been generated using a single sequencing platform. The study aimed to test whether cataloging public T cell receptors could reveal signatures of past pathogen exposure. Along with the roughly 700-subject first cohort, a separate validation cohort of roughly 110 different subjects was used. Among 300 to 500 genotyped donors of the cohort, an average of around 240,000 unique TCR beta nucleotide sequences was sequenced per donor, of which about 20% were non-productive. Typing coverage differed by locus: A, B, C, DRB1 and DQB1 were typed in roughly 620-630 donors, DQA1 in about 510, DPA1 in around 580, and DPB1 in 450 to 490. Genome-wide SNP genotypes for about 65% of the 666 donors were used in a later genetic analysis, which treated that subset as a discovery cohort. The study used immunosequencing to profile the T cell repertoires of several hundred subjects and linked those repertoires to cytomegalovirus serostatus. A later analysis re-analyzed previously published TCR beta repertoires from 650 to 800 donors and added high-resolution HLA genotyping to study TCR occurrence patterns. To predict cytomegalovirus infection status, the study brought together high-throughput TCR immunosequencing, statistical association of individual TCRs with disease status, and machine learning. Donor age, sex, ethnicity and CMV serostatus were compiled together with the repertoire data. Class I and class II HLA loci were covered by the typing at four-digit resolution. Roughly five DR-DQ haplotypes were handled as single units for association and clustering because linkage in the cohort was strong.

The library came from the immunoSEQ multiplex PCR assay. For the multiplex PCR, a mixture combining 60 forward primers for TCR Vbeta segments and 13 reverse primers for TCR Jbeta segments was used. Amplification of the CDR3 region of rearranged TCR beta genes was performed with a multiplex PCR assay on genomic DNA. Amplified TCR beta libraries were sequenced as 87-base-pair reads on the Illumina HiSeq System. For the original study's pipeline: Across the roughly 670 repertoires, a later analysis counted 75 million to 90 million unique TCR beta chains, 8.5 million to 12 million of which were shared by at least two donors. To remove PCR and sequencing errors, raw reads were error-corrected and collapsed into unique sequences using a nearest-neighbor algorithm that merged closely related sequences. V, D and J gene segments were assigned by aligning CDR3 sequences to IMGT reference sequences. For a sequence to be retained, at least a six-nucleotide match to both a V gene segment and a J gene segment was required. Rearrangements were classified as productive when the CDR3 lacked stop codons and remained in frame with V and J, and all other rearrangements were classified as non-productive. Following IMGT convention, CDR3 was defined as the stretch from the second conserved V-encoded cysteine to the conserved J-encoded phenylalanine. In an earlier analysis of 550 to 650 of the donors, sequences lacking an unambiguous match to a single V gene segment were excluded. In an earlier analysis of 500 to 750 of the donors, V segments were called functional above 56.7% productive rearrangements and were called segregating when the between-donor standard deviation exceeded 5%. A statistical classification framework was built for diagnosing cytomegalovirus status from the catalog of TCR beta chain sequences. V and J gene assignment, in a later analysis, came from comparing TCR nucleotide sequences with IMGT/GENE-DB human TR gene sequences. The TCRdist pipeline was used in a later analysis to assign CDR3 sequences and most-parsimonious VDJ recombination scenarios. In a later analysis, every TCR beta chain was defined by the combination of its CDR3 amino acid sequence and its V-gene family, and reads without a unique V-gene family were dropped. As a way to deal with suspected cross-contamination and a sequencing artifact, a later analysis dropped roughly 600 nucleotide sequences that were highly shared and had low generation probability. A later analysis calculated a clonal expansion index for each public chain from normalized within-repertoire ranks of inferred template counts. In a later analysis, generation probabilities were computed using a VDJ recombination model fitted to out-of-frame rearrangements, and the results were checked against IGoR. Hypergeometric tests were used in a later analysis to score TCR-TCR, TCR-HLA and TCR-CMV co-occurrence, with a repertoire-size bias correction applied to the TCR pairs. False discovery rates were estimated in a later analysis by permuting HLA or CMV assignments 20 times. In a later analysis, co-occurring TCRs were grouped using DBSCAN, with TCRdist sequence similarity added in when clustering inside HLA-allele-positive subsets. Co-occurrence clustering excluded repertoires with fewer than 30,000 or more than 120,000 public chains, plus five with anomalous nucleotide sharing. TCRdb's version of the immuneACCESS table is confined to in-frame rearrangements and falls short of the full clone set. An unresolved V gene accounts for under half of the shortfall where checked; the remainder is of unknown origin. Clone size and V and J calls were adopted from that table, with D and trimming inferred from the DNA. The table for this sample lists 110,000 or so clones; approximately 74% of them were counted only once. Around 3.9% of the sample is held by the ten biggest clonotypes.

Summary of the overall study and its limitations: A later analysis found that most CMV-associated TCR beta chains appeared HLA-restricted, with HLA associations seemingly driven largely by CMV exposure. Most TCR sequences were seen in very few donors, while some public TCRs were found in many individuals. Some IMGT-functional V segments, including TRBV6-2 and TRBV6-3, could not be distinguished by the 87-base-pair reads and were therefore excluded. Presence/absence analyses assumed roughly uniform sequencing depth across donors, an assumption that may not hold. The only immune exposure information available for the cohort was CMV serostatus. When HLA alleles, especially DR and DQ, strongly co-occurred, attributing TCR associations to individual alleles was difficult. The cohort was sequenced for TCR beta chains only, and without alpha or paired-chain data the features that could be detected were limited. In a later analysis, more than 15,000 TCR beta sequences were associated with specific HLA alleles at a false discovery rate of 0.05. Cytomegalovirus status was reported to be diagnosed by the classifier with high specificity and sensitivity in both the original and validation cohorts. Linkage disequilibrium might explain the correlated functional status among segregating V segments, but an unknown experimental factor could not be excluded. The authors suggested that the approach could potentially be extended to other disease states and immunological phenotypes. In the study, 150 to 200 TCR beta chains were listed as associated with cytomegalovirus. A later analysis reported that several top co-occurrence clusters appeared linked to parvovirus B19, influenza, CMV and Epstein-Barr virus. A further reported finding was that TCR beta sequences accurately predicted the HLA-A and HLA-B alleles for most subjects in the first cohort. In vitro tests confirmed that a few of the cytomegalovirus-associated TCR beta chains recognize cytomegalovirus antigens. A later analysis found that HLA-associated TCR beta chains were more clonally expanded and had lower generation probabilities than equally common non-associated chains. Because HLA typing was unavailable for some donors at each locus, only the typed subset was used in association tests. In an earlier analysis of roughly 500 of the donors, most TCR beta V segments appeared in productive rearrangements about 87% or about 30% of the time, broadly matching IMGT annotations. A cluster of highly shared sequence variants was judged likely to represent a technical artifact of the sequencing pipeline. A later analysis found that TCR association rates varied across HLA loci, with DRB1 alleles showing the most associated TCRs and HLA-C alleles the fewest. V-gene and J-gene trimming of TCR beta chains was associated with a missense DCLRE1C variant in a later genetic analysis, and the association was replicated in an independent cohort. According to a later genetic analysis, donors in an Asian-associated ancestry cluster had fewer N-insertions in productive TCRs than the approximately 700-donor mean. Because counts were too low, roughly 17 rarely observed V segments, including chromosome 9 orphons, were left out of the earlier analysis of 500 to 750 of the donors.

As to this clone: Its antigen remains unidentified. It has no much larger one-base neighbor in the sample; base qualities were not kept.

Taken from cysteine to phenylalanine, the CDR3 has 15 residues. The DNA shown is the 45-base CDR3, in frame from base 1. From a lookup of the germline V gene, CDR1 and CDR2 are SGHRS and YFSETQ. V lost 4 bases and J lost 1 base; the stretch between them is 11 bases long. The cohort comprised 710 or so healthy bone marrow donors. Cohort members were all nominally healthy when sampled, although unrecorded immune exposures were likely present. The donor tested CMV seropositive, placing the donor among the 250 to 350 seropositive members of the cohort. Each donor provided a peripheral blood sample, and peripheral blood mononuclear cells were used for TCR beta sequencing. Genomic DNA extraction from the blood cell samples was performed with the Qiagen DNeasy Blood Extraction Kit.

Sequencing used PBMCs. Here the chain combines TRBV5-1 and TRBJ2-2; TRBD2 is a possible D gene, resting on 6 matching bases. This clonotype was sampled from a woman aged 40 to 49 in good health and CMV-seropositive. The DNA reads TGCGCCAGCAGCAAAGGGACTGGGAACACCGGGGAGCTGTTTTTT. Its translation reads: CASSKGTGNTGELFF.